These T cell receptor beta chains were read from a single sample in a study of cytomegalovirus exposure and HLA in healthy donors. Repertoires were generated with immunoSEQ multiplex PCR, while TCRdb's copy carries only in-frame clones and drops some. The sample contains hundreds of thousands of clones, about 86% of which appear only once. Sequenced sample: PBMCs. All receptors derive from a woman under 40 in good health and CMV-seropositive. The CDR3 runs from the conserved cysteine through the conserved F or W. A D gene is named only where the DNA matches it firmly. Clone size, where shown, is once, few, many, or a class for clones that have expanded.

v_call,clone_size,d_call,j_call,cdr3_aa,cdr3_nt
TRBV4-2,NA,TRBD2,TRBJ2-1,CASSQDKRGRNEQFF,TGTGCCAGCAGCCAAGATAAGCGGGGGAGAAATGAGCAGTTCTTC
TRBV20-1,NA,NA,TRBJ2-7,CSAIDNYEQYF,TGCAGTGCGATCGACAACTACGAGCAGTACTTC
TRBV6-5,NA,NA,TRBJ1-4,CASSYSDRGIGKLFF,TGTGCCAGCAGTTACTCCGACCGGGGAATTGGAAAACTGTTTTTT
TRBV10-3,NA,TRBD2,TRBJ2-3,CAISVAGTEKRTDTQYF,TGTGCCATCAGCGTAGCGGGGACCGAAAAGCGCACAGATACGCAGTATTTT
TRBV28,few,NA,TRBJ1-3,CASSLFGRNTIYF,TGTGCCAGCAGTTTATTCGGGAGAAACACCATATATTTT
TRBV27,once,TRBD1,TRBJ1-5,CASSLGQGFSENQPQHF,TGTGCCAGCAGCCTAGGACAGGGTTTCTCAGAGAATCAGCCCCAGCATTTT
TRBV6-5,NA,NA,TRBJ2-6,CASSSGGSGANVLTF,TGTGCCAGCAGTTCCGGAGGCTCTGGGGCCAACGTCCTGACTTTC
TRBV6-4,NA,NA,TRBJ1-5,CASSDSSGAGSNQPQHF,TGTGCCAGCAGTGACTCATCAGGGGCCGGGAGCAATCAGCCCCAGCATTTT
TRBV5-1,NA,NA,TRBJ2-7,CASSLGGQPYEQYF,TGCGCCAGCAGCTTGGGCGGACAGCCCTACGAGCAGTACTTC
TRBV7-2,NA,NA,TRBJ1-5,CASSPTMTVNQPQHF,TGTGCCAGCAGCCCTACCATGACAGTCAATCAGCCCCAGCATTTT
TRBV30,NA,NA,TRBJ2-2,CAWTGYTGELFF,TGTGCCTGGACGGGATACACCGGGGAGCTGTTTTTT
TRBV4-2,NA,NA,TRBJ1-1,CASSQDNIYTEAFF,TGTGCCAGCAGCCAAGATAACATCTACACTGAAGCTTTCTTT
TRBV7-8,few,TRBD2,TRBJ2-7,CASSLGLAGEQYF,TGTGCCAGCAGCCTAGGACTAGCAGGCGAGCAGTACTTC
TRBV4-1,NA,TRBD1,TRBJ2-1,CASSQPGQGFNEQFF,TGCGCCAGCAGCCAACCGGGACAGGGTTTCAATGAGCAGTTCTTC
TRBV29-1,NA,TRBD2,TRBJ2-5,CSVEYHSGGETQYF,TGCAGCGTTGAATACCATTCGGGGGGGGAGACCCAGTACTTC
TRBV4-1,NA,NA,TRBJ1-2,CASSQDSFYGYTF,TGCGCCAGCAGCCAAGATTCGTTCTATGGCTACACCTTC
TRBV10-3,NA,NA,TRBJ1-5,CAISESQANQPQHF,TGTGCCATCAGTGAATCCCAGGCCAATCAGCCCCAGCATTTT
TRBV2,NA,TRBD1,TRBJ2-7,CASSLILQGAYEQYF,TGTGCCAGCAGCCTAATACTGCAGGGGGCGTACGAGCAGTACTTC
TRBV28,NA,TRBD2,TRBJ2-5,CASSSDRTSGQETQYF,TGTGCCAGCAGTTCGGATCGGACTAGCGGGCAAGAGACCCAGTACTTC
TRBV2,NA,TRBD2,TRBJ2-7,CASRERELAPSSYEQYF,TGTGCCAGCAGGGAAAGAGAACTAGCGCCGAGCTCCTACGAGCAGTACTTC
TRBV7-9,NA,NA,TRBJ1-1,CASSPSYTEAFF,TGTGCCAGCAGCCCTTCTTACACTGAAGCTTTCTTT
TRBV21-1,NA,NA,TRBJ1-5,CASSNWHSGSLLSNQPQHF,TGTGCCAGCAGCAATTGGCATAGTGGGAGCCTTTTGAGCAATCAGCCCCAGCATTTT
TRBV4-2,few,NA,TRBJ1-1,CASSPTLDRYTEAFF,TGTGCCAGCAGCCCGACCCTCGACAGATACACTGAAGCTTTCTTT
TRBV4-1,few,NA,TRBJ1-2,CASSPSRGNGYTF,TGCGCCAGCAGCCCCTCTCGCGGGAATGGCTACACCTTC
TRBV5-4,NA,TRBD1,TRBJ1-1,CASSSGQGAPEAFF,TGTGCCAGCAGCTCGGGACAGGGGGCGCCTGAAGCTTTCTTT
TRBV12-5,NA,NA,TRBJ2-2,CASGLGGAGVATGELFF,TGTGCTAGTGGTTTGGGAGGGGCAGGGGTGGCCACCGGGGAGCTGTTTTTT
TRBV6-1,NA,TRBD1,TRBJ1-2,CASSEAGTGWYGYTF,TGTGCCAGCAGTGAAGCCGGGACAGGGTGGTATGGCTACACCTTC
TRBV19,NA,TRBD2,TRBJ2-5,CASSRGLAGEGETQYF,TGTGCCAGTAGTCGCGGACTAGCGGGAGAGGGAGAGACCCAGTACTTC
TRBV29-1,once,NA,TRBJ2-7,CSVRRQPYEQYF,TGCAGCGTGCGAAGACAGCCCTACGAGCAGTACTTC
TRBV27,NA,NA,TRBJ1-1,CASSLDPGSGVYTEAFF,TGTGCCAGCAGTTTAGATCCAGGATCAGGGGTGTACACTGAAGCTTTCTTT
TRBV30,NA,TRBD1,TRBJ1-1,CAWSGDRVGANTEAFF,TGTGCCTGGAGTGGAGACAGGGTAGGAGCGAACACTGAAGCTTTCTTT
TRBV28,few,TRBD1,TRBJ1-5,CASSVGQGGQPQHF,TGTGCCAGCAGTGTAGGACAGGGCGGACAGCCCCAGCATTTT
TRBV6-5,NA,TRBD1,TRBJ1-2,CASSYSARGRIIF,TGTGCCAGCAGTTACTCGGCCAGGGGGCGCATTATCTTC
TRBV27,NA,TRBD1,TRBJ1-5,CASRPGTANQPQHF,TGTGCCAGCAGGCCCGGGACAGCAAATCAGCCCCAGCATTTT
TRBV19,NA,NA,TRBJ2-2,CASQNTGELFF,TGTGCCAGTCAGAACACCGGGGAGCTGTTTTTT
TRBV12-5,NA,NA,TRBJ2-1,CASGLGAELDPYNEQFF,TGTGCTAGTGGTTTGGGCGCGGAGCTAGACCCCTACAATGAGCAGTTCTTC
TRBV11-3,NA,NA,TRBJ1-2,CASSLSPFLGPYSGYTF,TGTGCCAGCAGCTTATCACCGTTCTTGGGGCCTTATAGTGGCTACACCTTC
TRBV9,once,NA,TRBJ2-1,CASSVEQSSYNEQFF,TGTGCCAGCAGCGTAGAACAGAGCTCCTACAATGAGCAGTTCTTC
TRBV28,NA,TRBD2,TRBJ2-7,CASSSGLLSYEQYF,TGTGCCAGCAGTTCGGGACTACTCTCCTACGAGCAGTACTTC
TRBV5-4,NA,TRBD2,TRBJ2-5,CASSLKGLDPETQYF,TGTGCCAGCAGCCTGAAGGGACTAGATCCGGAGACCCAGTACTTC
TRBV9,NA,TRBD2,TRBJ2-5,CASSYRVGGRGETQYF,TGTGCCAGCAGCTACCGGGTCGGGGGGAGAGGAGAGACCCAGTACTTC
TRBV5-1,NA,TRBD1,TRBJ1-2,CASIPYQGANYGYTF,TGCGCCAGCATCCCCTACCAGGGGGCAAACTATGGCTACACCTTC
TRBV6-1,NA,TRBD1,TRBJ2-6,CASSEESYRGDGANVLTF,TGTGCCAGCAGTGAAGAATCGTACAGGGGAGACGGGGCCAACGTCCTGACTTTC
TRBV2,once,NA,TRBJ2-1,CASRGPGGRTDNEQFF,TGTGCCAGCAGGGGCCCCGGAGGGAGGACGGACAATGAGCAGTTCTTC